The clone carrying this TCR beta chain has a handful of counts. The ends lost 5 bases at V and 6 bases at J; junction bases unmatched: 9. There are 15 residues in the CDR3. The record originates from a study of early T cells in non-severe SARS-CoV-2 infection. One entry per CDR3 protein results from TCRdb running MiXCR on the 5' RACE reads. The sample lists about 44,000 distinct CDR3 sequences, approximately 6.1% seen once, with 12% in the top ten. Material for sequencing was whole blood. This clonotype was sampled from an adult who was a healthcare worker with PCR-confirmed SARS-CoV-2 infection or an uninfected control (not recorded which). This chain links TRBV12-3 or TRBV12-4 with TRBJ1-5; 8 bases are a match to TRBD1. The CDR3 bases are TGTGCCAGCAGTCCCGGACAGGGTGGGTTTCAGCCCCAGCATTTT. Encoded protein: CASSPGQGGFQPQHF.